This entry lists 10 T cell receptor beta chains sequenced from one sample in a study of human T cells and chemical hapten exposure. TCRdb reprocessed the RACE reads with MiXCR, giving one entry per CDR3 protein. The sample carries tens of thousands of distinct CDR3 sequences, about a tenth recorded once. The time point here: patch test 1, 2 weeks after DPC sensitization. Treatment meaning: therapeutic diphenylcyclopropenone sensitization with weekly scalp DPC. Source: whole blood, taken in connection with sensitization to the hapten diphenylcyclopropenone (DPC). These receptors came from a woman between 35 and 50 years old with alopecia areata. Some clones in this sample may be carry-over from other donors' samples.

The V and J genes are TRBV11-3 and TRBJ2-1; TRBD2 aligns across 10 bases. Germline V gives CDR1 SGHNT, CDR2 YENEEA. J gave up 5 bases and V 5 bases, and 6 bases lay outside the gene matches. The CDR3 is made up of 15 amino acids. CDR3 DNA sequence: TGTGCCAGCAGCGTGAGCGGGGGGGCCCACAATGAGCAGTTCTTC. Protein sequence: CASSVSGGAHNEQFF.

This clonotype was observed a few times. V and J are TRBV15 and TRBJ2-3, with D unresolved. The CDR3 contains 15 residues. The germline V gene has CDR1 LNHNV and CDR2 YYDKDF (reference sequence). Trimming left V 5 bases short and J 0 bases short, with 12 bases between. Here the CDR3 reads CATSASDGSTDTQYF. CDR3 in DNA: TGTGCCACCAGCGCCTCCGACGGGAGCACAGATACGCAGTATTTT.

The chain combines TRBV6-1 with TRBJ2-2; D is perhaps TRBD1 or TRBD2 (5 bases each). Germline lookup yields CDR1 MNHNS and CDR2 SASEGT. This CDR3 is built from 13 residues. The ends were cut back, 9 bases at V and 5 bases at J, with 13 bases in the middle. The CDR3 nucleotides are TGTGCCAGTGCCTGGGGGTCGACCGGGGAGCTGTTTTTT. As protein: CASAWGSTGELFF.

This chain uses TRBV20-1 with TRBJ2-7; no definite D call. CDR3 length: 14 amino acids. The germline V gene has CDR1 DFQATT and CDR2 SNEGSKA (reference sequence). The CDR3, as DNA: TGCAGGGTCGAAAAAACTGCGCCCTTCTACGAGCAGTACTTC. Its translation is CRVEKTAPFYEQYF.

CDR3 protein: CASSLGRGNQPQHF. The CDR3 DNA reads as TGTGCCAGCAGCTTAGGGAGGGGAAATCAGCCCCAGCATTTT. The rearrangement joins TRBV7-2 to TRBJ1-5; perhaps TRBD1 as D (5 bases). The CDR3 has 14 residues. Trimming left V 1 base short and J 4 bases short, with 8 bases between. In germline, CDR1 is SGHTA, CDR2 FQGNSA.

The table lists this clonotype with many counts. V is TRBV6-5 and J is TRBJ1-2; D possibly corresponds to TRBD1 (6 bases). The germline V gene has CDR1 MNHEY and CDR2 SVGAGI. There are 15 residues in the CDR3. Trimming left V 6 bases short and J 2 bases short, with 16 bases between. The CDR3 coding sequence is TGTGCCAGCAGAACAGGGAAGAGGGTAAACTATGGCTACACCTTC. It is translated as CASRTGKRVNYGYTF.

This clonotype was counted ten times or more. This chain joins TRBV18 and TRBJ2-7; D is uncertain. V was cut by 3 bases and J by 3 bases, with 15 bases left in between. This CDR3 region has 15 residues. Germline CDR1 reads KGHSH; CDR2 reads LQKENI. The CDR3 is CASSPPGTPIYEQYF. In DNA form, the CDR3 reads TGTGCCAGCTCACCTCCGGGTACTCCAATCTACGAGCAGTACTTC.

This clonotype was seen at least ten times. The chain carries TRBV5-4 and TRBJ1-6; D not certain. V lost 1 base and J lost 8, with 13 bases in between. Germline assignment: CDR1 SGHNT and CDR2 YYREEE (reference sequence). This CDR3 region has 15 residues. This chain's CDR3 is CASSLTDAPDSPLHF. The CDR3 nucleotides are TGTGCCAGCAGCTTGACCGACGCCCCAGATTCACCCCTCCACTTT.

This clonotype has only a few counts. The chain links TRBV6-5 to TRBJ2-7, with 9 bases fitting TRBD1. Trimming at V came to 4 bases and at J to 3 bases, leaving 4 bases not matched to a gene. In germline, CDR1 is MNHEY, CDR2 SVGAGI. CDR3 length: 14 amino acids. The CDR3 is CASSLGQGIYEQYF. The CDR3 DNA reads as TGTGCCAGCAGTTTGGGACAGGGAATCTACGAGCAGTACTTC.

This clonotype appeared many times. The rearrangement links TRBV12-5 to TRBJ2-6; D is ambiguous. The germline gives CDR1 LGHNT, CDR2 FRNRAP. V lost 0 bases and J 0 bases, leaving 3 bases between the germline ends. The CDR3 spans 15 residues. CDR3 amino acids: CASGLVRSGANVLTF. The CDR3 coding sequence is TGTGCTAGTGGTTTGGTCCGCTCTGGGGCCAACGTCCTGACTTTC.